These T cell receptor beta chains were read from a single sample in a study of identical twins. TCRdb independently ran MiXCR on the 5' RACE reads; one entry per CDR3 protein. There are a few hundred thousand distinct CDR3 sequences in the sample; 6% to 7% occur only once, and more than 14% lies in the top ten. In addition, the sample was reused for a study of T cells expressing NK-cell markers.

The source material was CD8+ T cells sorted from blood. These TCRs come from a woman between 18 and 29 years old in good health. CDR3s include the opening cysteine and the closing phenylalanine or tryptophan. Not all rows give a size; the values are once, few, many and, for expanded clones, a class.

V gene,clone size,CDR3 protein
TRBV12-3/TRBV12-4,many,CASTQPSSYEQYF
TRBV4-1,NA,CASSLGTAPGELFF
TRBV11-2,few,CASSIRRDNHEKLFF
TRBV24-1,many,CATSDSANVQFF
TRBV15,NA,CATSRDRGASYEQYF
TRBV29-1,few,CSAPAGNEQFF
TRBV4-1,NA,CASSPRGRGLGTGELFF
TRBV7-2,few,CASRLGGGSSETQYF
TRBV6-5,many,CASSYDQYNEQFF
TRBV7-2,NA,CASSLSLALYF
TRBV9,NA,CASSDSGTGWLEQFF
TRBV24-1,few,CATEGEDTGELFF
TRBV12-3/TRBV12-4,NA,CASSSTGPSYGYTF
TRBV4-3,many,CASSQDVAGWNIQYF
TRBV6-2/TRBV6-3,few,CASNLGNTQYF
TRBV20-1,few,CSARGGTEAFF
TRBV6-5,NA,CASSSTGVRDQPQHF
TRBV9,many,CASSGGSGVSYEQYF
TRBV27,NA,CASSGTGSHEQYF
TRBV9,many,CASSVGAGDADTQYF
TRBV25-1,NA,CAIAGADYNEQFF
TRBV7-9,many,CASSPLSLNTEAFF
TRBV19,few,CASSNQYEQYF
TRBV5-1,NA,CASSLARGLAGDFSYNEQFF
TRBV9,NA,CASGESGRVGNEQFF
TRBV11-2,few,CASSLLAGTSYNEQFF
TRBV12-3/TRBV12-4,many,CASSPGLAGVDTQYF
TRBV13,few,CASSLEGARYEQYF
TRBV29-1,many,CSVAGVTGDGYEQYF
TRBV7-6,many,CASSLGTSALYEQYF
TRBV4-1,NA,CASSPNEDLAETQYF
TRBV12-5,few,CASGRGTDTQYF
TRBV7-9,few,CASSLGWGMEETQYF
TRBV20-1,few,CSARPPGGNEQFF
TRBV3-1,few,CASSQEGLSYNEQFF
TRBV20-1,few,CSATRGGYEQYF
TRBV6-5,NA,CASSYLQGVDTIYF
TRBV20-1,NA,CSARDLSGRSTGELFF
TRBV7-8,few,CASSPPGSEQYF
TRBV6-5,few,CASLKGETQYF
TRBV7-7,NA,CASSLGGSNNEQFF
TRBV6-1,few,CASIAGGVDEQFF